This TCR beta chain came from a study of patients and donors after allogeneic stem cell transplantation. In germline, CDR1 is MNHEY, CDR2 SMNVEV (reference sequence). The CDR3 length is 14 residues. The ends were cut back, 6 bases at V and 2 bases at J, with 14 bases in the middle. One entry per CDR3 protein results from TCRdb running MiXCR on the RT-PCR reads. Of roughly 140,000 distinct CDR3 sequences listed, approximately 35% are singletons. This chain connects TRBV27 to TRBJ2-7, with TRBD1 as a possible D gene (5 bases). Sequencing used blood, either unsorted or a sorted T cell fraction (not recorded which). This receptor was taken from a human donor who was either an allogeneic HSCT recipient or a stem cell or donor lymphocyte infusion donor (not recorded which). It is not recorded whose cells these are; they may come from a transplant donor. The CDR3 DNA is TGTGCCAGCAGACCGACAGACCCTCCCTACGAGCAGTACTTC. This gives the protein CASRPTDPPYEQYF.